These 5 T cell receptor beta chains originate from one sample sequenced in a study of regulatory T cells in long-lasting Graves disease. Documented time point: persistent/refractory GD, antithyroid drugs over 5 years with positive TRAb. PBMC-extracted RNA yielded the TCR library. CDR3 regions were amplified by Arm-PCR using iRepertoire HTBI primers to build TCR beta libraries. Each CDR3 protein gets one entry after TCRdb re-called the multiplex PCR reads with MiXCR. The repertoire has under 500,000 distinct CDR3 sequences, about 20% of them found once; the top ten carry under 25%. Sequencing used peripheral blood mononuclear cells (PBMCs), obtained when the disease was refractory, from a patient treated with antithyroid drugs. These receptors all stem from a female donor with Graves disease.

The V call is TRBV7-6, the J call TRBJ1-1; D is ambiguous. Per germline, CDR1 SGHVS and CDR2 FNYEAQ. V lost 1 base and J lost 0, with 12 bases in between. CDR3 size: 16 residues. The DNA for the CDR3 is TGTGCCAGCAGCTTAGGAGGAAGTGGGGTGAACACTGAAGCTTTCTTT. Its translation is CASSLGGSGVNTEAFF.

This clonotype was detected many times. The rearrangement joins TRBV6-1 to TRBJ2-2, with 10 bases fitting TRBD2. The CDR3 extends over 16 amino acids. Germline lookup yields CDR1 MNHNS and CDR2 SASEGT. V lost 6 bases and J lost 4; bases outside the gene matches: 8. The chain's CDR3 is CASRGSGRASTGELFF. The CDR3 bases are TGTGCCAGCAGGGGCAGCGGGAGGGCCAGCACCGGGGAGCTGTTTTTT.

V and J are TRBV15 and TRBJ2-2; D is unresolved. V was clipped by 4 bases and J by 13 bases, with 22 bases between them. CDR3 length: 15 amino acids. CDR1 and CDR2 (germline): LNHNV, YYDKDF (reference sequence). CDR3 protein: CATSTFSGYLEWLFF. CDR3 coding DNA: TGTGCCACCAGCACCTTTTCGGGCTATCTTGAATGGCTGTTTTTT.

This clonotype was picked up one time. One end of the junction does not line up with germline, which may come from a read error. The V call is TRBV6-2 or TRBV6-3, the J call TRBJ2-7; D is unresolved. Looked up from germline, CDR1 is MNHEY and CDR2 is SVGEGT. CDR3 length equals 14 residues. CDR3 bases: TGTGCCAGCAGTTACGCAGCCAGCTCCTACGAGCAGTGCTTC. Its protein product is CASSYAASSYEQCF.

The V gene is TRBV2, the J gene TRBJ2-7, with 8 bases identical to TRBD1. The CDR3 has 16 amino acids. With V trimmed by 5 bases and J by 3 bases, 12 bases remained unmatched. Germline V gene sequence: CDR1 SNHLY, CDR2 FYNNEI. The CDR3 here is CASSSPKGQGLYEQYF. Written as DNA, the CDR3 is TGTGCCAGCAGTTCCCCTAAAGGACAGGGTCTCTACGAGCAGTACTTC.